This TCR beta chain was sequenced during a study of T cell responses to AZD1222 COVID-19 vaccine. Measured with immunoSEQ multiplex PCR; TCRdb has only the in-frame clones, and not every one. The sample has around 87,000 clones; just over 90% are singletons. The receptor was isolated from an adult in good health. The sequencing here drew on peripheral blood, taken on day 0 of AZD1222 vaccination.

The CDR3 region has the DNA TGTGCCAGTAGTATTTCCAGGGATCTCAGCTATGGCTACACCTTC. It yields the protein CASSISRDLSYGYTF. The V call is TRBV19, the J call TRBJ1-2; tentatively, D is TRBD1 (5 bases). Trimming shortened V by 3 bases and J by 4 bases, and 15 bases separated the two germline ends. The CDR3 is 15 amino acids. CDR1 and CDR2 (germline): LNHDA, SQIVND (reference sequence).